The TCR beta chain described here comes from a study of blood T cells in healthy people across ages. The study's findings and limits: Observed TCR beta diversity per million T cells went down as age went up. This fall followed a roughly linear course with age. From one million sequenced T cells, diversity estimates were lower bounds.

A second PCR, run for about 7 to 11 cycles, used a sample-barcoded 5' primer plus a J-beta primer mix. Every single cDNA molecule received a tag from a template-switch adaptor with 12 random nucleotides. TCRdb called the 5' RACE reads again in MiXCR, with one record for every CDR3 protein. The sample shows fewer than 650,000 distinct CDR3 sequences, about 27% of them seen only once. Of note for this clonotype: Antigen unknown.

Donors gave roughly 9.1 milliliters of peripheral blood apiece. This CDR3 spans 15 amino acids. The V gene lost 4 bases and the J gene lost 1 base, with 13 bases spanning the gap. CDR1 is LGHNA and CDR2 is YSLEER in the germline V gene. A further study also used this sample, focusing on T cells of mothers and their children.

Material: blood. This clonotype was sampled from a boy between 2 and 10 years old in good health. The chain combines TRBV4-3 with TRBJ2-5, with D perhaps TRBD1 (5 bases). CDR3 coding DNA: TGCGCCAGCAGCCCTAATGGCAGGGCCCAAGAGACCCAGTACTTC. Translated: CASSPNGRAQETQYF.